One sample yielded the 12 T cell receptor beta chains listed below, sequenced in a study of T cell repertoires in cytomegalovirus infection. TCRdb processed the reads anew with MiXCR; each CDR3 protein has one entry. The repertoire includes about 450,000 distinct CDR3 sequences, 31% of them detected once, and roughly 13% sits in the top ten. What was sequenced was PBMCs. These TCRs come from a human donor in good health (CMV status not recorded). Some clones in this sample may be carry-over from other donors' samples.

This sequence joins TRBV2 and TRBJ2-1; the D is unclear. The V gene lost 6 bases and the J gene lost 8 bases, with 14 bases spanning the gap. Germline V gene lookup returns CDR1 SNHLY and CDR2 FYNNEI. CDR3 length: 13 residues. This CDR3 is CASSDLVGDEQFF. The DNA of the CDR3 is TGTGCCAGCAGCGACCTGGTGGGCGATGAGCAGTTCTTC.

The chain joins TRBV20-1 to TRBJ1-1; TRBD1 matches 11 bases. The CDR3 runs 14 residues. Trimming removed 3 bases from V and 12 bases from J; junction bases left unmatched: 12. The germline V gene has CDR1 DFQATT and CDR2 SNEGSKA (reference sequence). CDR3 in amino acids: CSARVGGTGGKTFF. DNA for the CDR3: TGCAGTGCTAGGGTTGGAGGGACAGGGGGAAAAACTTTCTTT.

This clonotype was counted only a few times. Because the CDR3's place on the DNA is in doubt, the DNA is left out and the CDR3 is given as listed by TCRdb. This sequence joins TRBV7-5 and TRBJ2-5; the DNA was not used to check the table's D call, TRBD1. TRBV7-5 is a pseudogene. The CDR3 is 15 amino acids in total, end residues counted. CDR3 region: CISVPKSGTQETQYF.

This clonotype was detected only a few times. V is TRBV6-1 and J is TRBJ1-1; the D is unclear. V was shortened by 1 base and J by 0 bases, with 9 bases between the two germline ends. Germline V gene sequence: CDR1 MNHNS, CDR2 SASEGT. The CDR3 is 15 residues long. The CDR3 loop is CASSEGWGMNTEAFF. The DNA for the CDR3 is TGTGCCAGCAGTGAAGGGTGGGGTATGAACACTGAAGCTTTCTTT.

This clonotype was counted only a few times. The chain employs TRBV29-1 and TRBJ2-7, with a possible D match to TRBD1 (6 bases). The CDR3 loop spans 15 amino acids. Germline lookup yields CDR1 SQVTM and CDR2 ANQGSEA. V was clipped by 0 bases and J by 1 base, with 13 bases between them. CDR3 residues: CSVEDGTRESYEQYF. CDR3 DNA: TGCAGCGTTGAAGACGGGACACGAGAGTCCTACGAGCAGTACTTC.

The chain recombines TRBV6-5 with TRBJ1-6; 9 bases are a match to TRBD1. Germline V lookup: CDR1 MNHEY, CDR2 SVGAGI. This CDR3 region has 15 residues. J was trimmed by 10 bases and V by 6 bases; bases with no gene match: 10. The DNA of the CDR3 is TGTGCCAGCAGCCTTAGGACAGGGGTTAAGTCACCCCTCCACTTT. Protein: CASSLRTGVKSPLHF.

This clonotype was seen ten or more times. CDR3 nucleotide sequence: TGTGCCAGCAGCTTAGCAGGGACAGGGATGGTCCAGTTCTTC. Translation: CASSLAGTGMVQFF. The chain carries TRBV7-2 and TRBJ2-1, with TRBD1 matching 9 bases. Germline CDR1 and CDR2: SGHTA and FQGNSA. Trimming at V came to 0 bases and at J to 13 bases, leaving 7 bases not matched to a gene. The CDR3 contains 14 residues.

The V call is TRBV19, the J call TRBJ1-6, with D possibly matching TRBD1 (6 bases). The CDR3 loop spans 14 amino acids. Trimming pared 7 bases from V and 4 bases from J, leaving 11 bases between. The germline CDR1 and CDR2 sequences are LNHDA and SQIVND (reference sequence). CDR3 DNA sequence: TGTGCCAGTAACGCAGGGGCTTATAATTCACCCCTCCACTTT. This sequence encodes CASNAGAYNSPLHF.

The chain employs TRBV5-1 and TRBJ2-5, with D possibly TRBD1 on 6 matching bases. CDR1 and CDR2 (germline): SGHRS, YFSETQ. The CDR3 is 15 amino acids. V was cut by 1 base and J by 3 bases, with 13 bases left in between. The CDR3 nucleotides are TGCGCCAGCAGCTTGATGGGGGACATAGAAGAGACCCAGTACTTC. Translating gives CASSLMGDIEETQYF.

In its sample, this clonotype was seen a few times. This chain joins TRBV7-6 and TRBJ2-2; the D gene is possibly TRBD2 (6 bases). Germline loops: CDR1 SGHVS, CDR2 FNYEAQ. CDR3 length equals 18 residues. V was shortened by 5 bases and J by 8 bases, with 27 bases between the two germline ends. The CDR3 DNA sequence: TGTGCCAGCAGCCCCTCGTGGAGGGGTGACTTGAAGAGAGGGGAGCTGTTTTTT. This translates into CASSPSWRGDLKRGELFF.

This clonotype was counted a few times. This sequence joins TRBV19 and TRBJ1-1; D gene uncertain. From germline, CDR1 is LNHDA and CDR2 SQIVND (reference sequence). The CDR3 consists of 13 residues. The V gene lost 1 base and the J gene lost 6 bases, with 9 bases spanning the gap. CDR3 in amino acids: CASSIAGQSEAFF. The CDR3 DNA follows: TGTGCCAGTAGTATAGCTGGGCAGTCTGAAGCTTTCTTT.

This clonotype was counted between two and nine times. The junction departs from the called germline gene at one end, perhaps through a read error. The V call is TRBV4-1, the J call TRBJ2-1, with D hard to call. CDR1 and CDR2 from the germline V gene are MGHRA and YSYEKL. This CDR3 is built from 16 residues. CDR3 nucleotides: TGTGCCAGCAGCCGACGTGAAGGAAGCTCCTACAATGAGCAGTTCTTC. It yields the protein CASSRREGSSYNEQFF.